The 7 T cell receptor beta chains reported below all come from one sample, sequenced in a study of T cells expressing NK-cell markers. Reprocessing the 5' RACE reads, TCRdb reports a single entry for every CDR3 protein and omits DNA. This sample carries 150,000 to 180,000 distinct CDR3 sequences, with around a third going to the ten biggest clones. Sequenced: blood T cells: a sorted CD56 or NKG2C T cell subset, CD4+ or CD8+ T cells, or bulk PBMC T cells (not recorded which). The receptor set was obtained from a woman aged 45-60 years in good health.

The rearrangement links TRBV19 to TRBJ1-5; TCRdb outputs TRBD1, but without DNA this stays unchecked. Germline V CDR1 and CDR2: LNHDA, SQIVND (reference sequence). The CDR3 extends over 15 amino acids. CDR3 amino acids: CASSIDRDDNQPQHF.

V is TRBV5-6 and J is TRBJ2-3; checking the TCRdb D call of TRBD1 is not possible without DNA. CDR1 and CDR2 from the germline V gene are SGHDT and YYEEEE. CDR3 length: 18 amino acids. This CDR3 is CASSPGANRGIFTDTQYF. Full variable domain (missing parts from reference TRBV5-6 and TRBJ2-3): DAGVTQSPTHLIKTRGQQVTLRCSPKSGHDTVSWYQQALGQGPQFIFQYYEEEERQRGNFPDRFSGHQFPNYSSELNVNALLLGDSALYLCASSPGANRGIFTDTQYFGPGTRLTVL.

The chain recombines TRBV9 with TRBJ2-1; TCRdb calls TRBD1, which cannot be checked without DNA. The CDR3 totals 14 residues. The V gene's germline CDR1 is SGDLS and CDR2 YYNGEE. CDR3 in amino acids: CASSPGQLHNEQFF.

This chain links TRBV11-2 with TRBJ2-4. The CDR3 totals 12 residues. Germline V gene lookup returns CDR1 SGHAT and CDR2 FQNNGV. The chain's CDR3 is CASSYERNIQYF.

The V gene is TRBV7-6, the J gene TRBJ1-1. The CDR3 spans 14 residues. Germline CDR1 reads SGHVS; CDR2 reads FNYEAQ. CDR3 sequence: CASSPRQVNTEAFF.

The V call is TRBV18, the J call TRBJ2-1. This CDR3 comprises 16 residues. The germline gives CDR1 KGHSH, CDR2 LQKENI. Here the CDR3 reads CASSPTGQDSYNEQFF.

This chain joins TRBV27 and TRBJ2-7; the D call of TRBD1 rests on TCRdb alone, since no DNA is present to check it. Looked up from germline, CDR1 is MNHEY and CDR2 is SMNVEV (reference sequence). The CDR3 covers 19 residues. CDR3 region: CASSLFRKGPRGLDYEQYF.